A selection of T cell receptor beta chains follows, all from one sample in a study of blood T cell repertoires in COVID-19. Profiling relied on immunoSEQ multiplex PCR, and the TCRdb table lists in-frame clones only, not all of them. The sample consists of 250,000 to 300,000 clones, 85% to 90% of them appearing once. Sequencing input: peripheral blood. Receptor source: a woman in her thirties or forties who had recovered from COVID-19. The CDR3 runs from the conserved cysteine through the conserved F or W. Fields, in order: J gene, V gene, clone size, D gene, CDR3 protein, CDR3 DNA. A D gene is named only where the DNA matches it firmly. Where a row states a size, it is once, few, many or the class of an expanded clone; other rows omit it.

j_gene: TRBJ2-7; v_gene: TRBV5-4; abundance: -; d_gene: TRBD1; CDR3aa: CASSLRDRGGYEQYF; CDR3nt: TGTGCCAGCAGCTTGCGGGACAGGGGTGGGTACGAGCAGTACTTC
j_gene: TRBJ1-2; v_gene: TRBV5-4; abundance: -; d_gene: -; CDR3aa: CASSLKGVRGYTF; CDR3nt: TGTGCCAGCAGCTTGAAAGGGGTGAGGGGCTACACCTTC
j_gene: TRBJ1-5; v_gene: TRBV5-1; abundance: -; d_gene: -; CDR3aa: CASSQSGNQPQHF; CDR3nt: TGCGCCAGCAGCCAATCAGGGAATCAGCCCCAGCATTTT
j_gene: TRBJ2-3; v_gene: TRBV29-1; abundance: once; d_gene: TRBD1; CDR3aa: CSVWGQTISTDTQYF; CDR3nt: TGCAGCGTTTGGGGACAGACTATTAGCACAGATACGCAGTATTTT
j_gene: TRBJ1-2; v_gene: TRBV5-1; abundance: -; d_gene: -; CDR3aa: CASSRDSGLYGYTF; CDR3nt: TGCGCCAGCAGCCGTGACAGCGGGCTTTACGGCTACACCTTC
j_gene: TRBJ1-1; v_gene: TRBV21-1; abundance: -; d_gene: -; CDR3aa: CASSKGTGSNTEAFF; CDR3nt: TGTGCCAGCAGCAAAGGCACGGGTTCGAACACTGAAGCTTTCTTT
j_gene: TRBJ2-7; v_gene: TRBV5-1; abundance: -; d_gene: TRBD2; CDR3aa: CASSLVASGGVYEQYF; CDR3nt: TGCGCCAGCAGCTTGGTGGCTAGCGGGGGGGTATACGAGCAGTACTTC
j_gene: TRBJ2-5; v_gene: TRBV7-7; abundance: -; d_gene: TRBD2; CDR3aa: CASSLNLAGAEETQYF; CDR3nt: TGTGCCAGCAGCTTAAATCTAGCGGGGGCCGAAGAGACCCAGTACTTC
j_gene: TRBJ1-2; v_gene: TRBV28; abundance: -; d_gene: -; CDR3aa: CASSPEIQGPNYGYTF; CDR3nt: TGTGCCAGCAGTCCGGAGATTCAGGGGCCTAACTATGGCTACACCTTC
j_gene: TRBJ2-5; v_gene: TRBV3-1/TRBV3-2; abundance: once; d_gene: TRBD2; CDR3aa: CASSQDGLAGVGETQYF; CDR3nt: TGTGCCAGCAGCCAAGATGGACTAGCGGGGGTAGGAGAGACCCAGTACTTC
j_gene: TRBJ2-3; v_gene: TRBV7-3; abundance: -; d_gene: -; CDR3aa: CASSPSRSGAADTQYF; CDR3nt: TGTGCCAGCAGCCCCTCTAGGAGTGGGGCCGCAGATACGCAGTATTTT
j_gene: TRBJ2-2; v_gene: TRBV5-1; abundance: -; d_gene: -; CDR3aa: CASRDPQGGAGTGELFF; CDR3nt: TGCGCCAGCAGAGATCCACAGGGTGGTGCTGGGACCGGGGAGCTGTTTTTT
j_gene: TRBJ2-3; v_gene: TRBV25-1; abundance: once; d_gene: -; CDR3aa: CASRPLGGTRDTQYF; CDR3nt: TGTGCCAGCAGACCTTTAGGGGGAACTAGAGATACGCAGTATTTT
j_gene: TRBJ2-5; v_gene: TRBV5-4; abundance: -; d_gene: TRBD2; CDR3aa: CASSLGSSGASETQYF; CDR3nt: TGTGCCAGCAGCTTGGGTAGTAGCGGGGCCTCGGAGACCCAGTACTTC
j_gene: TRBJ1-2; v_gene: TRBV30; abundance: -; d_gene: -; CDR3aa: CAWSRAGYNGYTF; CDR3nt: TGTGCCTGGAGTCGGGCGGGGTACAATGGCTACACCTTC
j_gene: TRBJ1-1; v_gene: TRBV9; abundance: -; d_gene: TRBD1; CDR3aa: CASSGHQGAYTEAFF; CDR3nt: TGTGCCAGCAGCGGACACCAGGGGGCGTACACTGAAGCTTTCTTT
j_gene: TRBJ2-1; v_gene: TRBV7-9; abundance: -; d_gene: -; CDR3aa: CASSPRGAYNEQFF; CDR3nt: TGTGCCAGCAGCCCCAGGGGGGCCTACAATGAGCAGTTCTTC
j_gene: TRBJ1-2; v_gene: TRBV5-5; abundance: -; d_gene: -; CDR3aa: CASSHEPGQPTNYGYTF; CDR3nt: TGTGCCAGCAGCCATGAGCCCGGACAGCCAACTAACTATGGCTACACCTTC
j_gene: TRBJ2-3; v_gene: TRBV11-3; abundance: -; d_gene: -; CDR3aa: CASSLGQPDTQYF; CDR3nt: TGTGCCAGCAGCTTAGGACAGCCAGATACGCAGTATTTT
j_gene: TRBJ2-1; v_gene: TRBV5-5; abundance: -; d_gene: TRBD1; CDR3aa: CASSSRTGNYNEQFF; CDR3nt: TGTGCCAGCAGCTCCCGGACAGGCAACTACAATGAGCAGTTCTTC
j_gene: TRBJ1-2; v_gene: TRBV20-1; abundance: -; d_gene: TRBD1; CDR3aa: CSASDRANYGYTF; CDR3nt: TGCAGTGCTAGTGACAGGGCGAACTATGGCTACACCTTC
j_gene: TRBJ2-3; v_gene: TRBV11-2; abundance: -; d_gene: -; CDR3aa: CASSLALGLASDTQYF; CDR3nt: TGTGCCAGCAGCTTAGCCCTTGGCCTAGCGTCAGATACGCAGTATTTT
j_gene: TRBJ2-2; v_gene: TRBV3-1/TRBV3-2; abundance: -; d_gene: TRBD2; CDR3aa: CASSLISSGLAGGPGTGELFF; CDR3nt: TGTGCCAGCAGCCTAATAAGCAGCGGACTAGCGGGGGGGCCGGGCACCGGGGAGCTGTTTTTT
j_gene: TRBJ1-3; v_gene: TRBV7-6; abundance: -; d_gene: -; CDR3aa: CASSLLATGSSAGNTIYF; CDR3nt: TGTGCCAGCAGCTTACTCGCGACAGGTTCCTCGGCTGGAAACACCATATATTTT
j_gene: TRBJ1-1; v_gene: TRBV5-1; abundance: -; d_gene: -; CDR3aa: CASSLGGLGAFF; CDR3nt: TGCGCCAGCAGCTTGGGGGGGCTGGGAGCTTTCTTT
j_gene: TRBJ2-7; v_gene: TRBV6-2/TRBV6-3; abundance: -; d_gene: TRBD1; CDR3aa: CASSFGQGATEQYF; CDR3nt: TGTGCCAGCAGTTTCGGACAGGGGGCGACCGAGCAGTACTTC
j_gene: TRBJ1-4; v_gene: TRBV30; abundance: -; d_gene: -; CDR3aa: CAWSHILTTGQRF; CDR3nt: TGTGCCTGGAGCCACATTCTGACGACCGGACAGAGGTTT
j_gene: TRBJ1-1; v_gene: TRBV2; abundance: -; d_gene: TRBD1; CDR3aa: CASSWDSMNTEAFF; CDR3nt: TGTGCCAGCAGTTGGGACAGCATGAACACTGAAGCTTTCTTT
j_gene: TRBJ1-5; v_gene: TRBV7-7; abundance: -; d_gene: -; CDR3aa: CASSSQDARGQPQHF; CDR3nt: TGTGCCAGCAGCTCGCAGGATGCTAGGGGTCAGCCCCAGCATTTT
j_gene: TRBJ2-5; v_gene: TRBV7-2; abundance: -; d_gene: TRBD1; CDR3aa: CASSTRTGFKETQYF; CDR3nt: TGTGCCAGCAGCACCAGGACAGGGTTCAAGGAGACCCAGTACTTC
j_gene: TRBJ1-5; v_gene: TRBV2; abundance: -; d_gene: -; CDR3aa: CASRRDYSNQPQHF; CDR3nt: TGTGCCAGCAGGAGAGATTATAGCAATCAGCCCCAGCATTTT
j_gene: TRBJ1-1; v_gene: TRBV18; abundance: -; d_gene: -; CDR3aa: CASSPGVGVGTEAFF; CDR3nt: TGTGCCAGCTCACCAGGGGTCGGGGTTGGCACTGAAGCTTTCTTT
j_gene: TRBJ1-1; v_gene: TRBV10-3; abundance: once; d_gene: -; CDR3aa: CAIRDRVMTEAFF; CDR3nt: TGTGCCATCAGGGACAGAGTGATGACTGAAGCTTTCTTT
j_gene: TRBJ2-3; v_gene: TRBV11-2; abundance: -; d_gene: TRBD1; CDR3aa: CASSLTGDEGDTQYF; CDR3nt: TGTGCCAGCAGCTTAACAGGGGATGAGGGGGATACGCAGTATTTT
j_gene: TRBJ1-4; v_gene: TRBV9; abundance: few; d_gene: TRBD1; CDR3aa: CASSVTSRTGGEEKLFF; CDR3nt: TGTGCCAGCAGCGTAACAAGCAGGACAGGGGGAGAGGAAAAACTGTTTTTT
j_gene: TRBJ2-7; v_gene: TRBV9; abundance: -; d_gene: -; CDR3aa: CASSVGGGGAYEQYF; CDR3nt: TGTGCCAGCAGCGTAGGAGGGGGTGGGGCCTACGAGCAGTACTTC
j_gene: TRBJ1-6; v_gene: TRBV2; abundance: few; d_gene: -; CDR3aa: CASTVQGGFGSPLHF; CDR3nt: TGTGCCAGCACCGTACAGGGAGGGTTTGGGTCACCCCTCCACTTT
j_gene: TRBJ1-6; v_gene: TRBV10-3; abundance: -; d_gene: -; CDR3aa: CAISALGEPGGPLHF; CDR3nt: TGTGCCATCAGTGCGTTGGGGGAGCCAGGAGGGCCCCTCCACTTT
j_gene: TRBJ1-2; v_gene: TRBV19; abundance: -; d_gene: -; CDR3aa: CASSIIRGGYTF; CDR3nt: TGTGCCAGTAGTATAATACGGGGGGGCTACACCTTC
j_gene: TRBJ1-4; v_gene: TRBV5-8; abundance: -; d_gene: TRBD1; CDR3aa: CASSLTGGSNEKLFF; CDR3nt: TGTGCCAGCAGCCTAACAGGGGGTTCCAATGAAAAACTGTTTTTT
j_gene: TRBJ2-3; v_gene: TRBV9; abundance: -; d_gene: TRBD2; CDR3aa: CASSPAGGFVAQYF; CDR3nt: TGTGCCAGCAGCCCCGCGGGGGGCTTTGTTGCGCAGTATTTT
j_gene: TRBJ1-3; v_gene: TRBV7-9; abundance: -; d_gene: TRBD1; CDR3aa: CASSDTTGGWDTIYF; CDR3nt: TGTGCCAGCAGCGACACGACAGGGGGCTGGGACACCATATATTTT